Given below is one T cell receptor beta chain in context. Its target is not known. Treatment of the sample: some 19 received Ad26.COV2.S at low or high dose, single or two shots; 5 received placebo; per-sample allocation not given. Samples came from day 63 after the first vaccine or placebo injection. The sample originates from a study of Ad26.COV2.S vaccination and SARS-CoV-2 variants. Whole-study findings and limits: Total T cell responses, in the TCR breadth and depth analyses, may have been underestimated.

Profiled with immunoSEQ multiplex PCR; TCRdb holds only in-frame clones, not every one. The sample contains about 410,000 clones, about nine tenths of which appear only once. This receptor was obtained from a person aged 18-65 years who received the Ad26.COV2.S COVID-19 vaccine or a placebo. The material was peripheral blood, obtained in a trial of Ad26.COV2.S vaccine versus placebo.

CDR3 region: CASTTGTGELFF. CDR3 sequence (DNA): TGTGCCAGTACCACCGGCACCGGGGAGCTGTTTTTT. The V and J genes are TRBV19 and TRBJ2-2; D not resolved. This CDR3 has 12 residues. V lost 7 bases, J lost 4 bases, and 7 bases lay in between. CDR1 LNHDA and CDR2 SQIVND come from the germline V gene (reference sequence).